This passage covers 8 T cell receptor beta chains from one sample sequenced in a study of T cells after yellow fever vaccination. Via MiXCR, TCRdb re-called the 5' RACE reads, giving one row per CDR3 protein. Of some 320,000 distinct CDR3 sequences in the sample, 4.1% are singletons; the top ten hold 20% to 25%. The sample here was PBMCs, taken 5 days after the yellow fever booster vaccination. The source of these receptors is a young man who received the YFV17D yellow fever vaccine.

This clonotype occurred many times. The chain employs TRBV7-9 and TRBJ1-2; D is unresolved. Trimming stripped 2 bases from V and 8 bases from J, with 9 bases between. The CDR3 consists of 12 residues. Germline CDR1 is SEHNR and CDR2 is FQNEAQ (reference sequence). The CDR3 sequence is CASSLWSDGYTF. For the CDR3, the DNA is TGTGCCAGCAGCTTATGGTCGGACGGCTACACCTTC.

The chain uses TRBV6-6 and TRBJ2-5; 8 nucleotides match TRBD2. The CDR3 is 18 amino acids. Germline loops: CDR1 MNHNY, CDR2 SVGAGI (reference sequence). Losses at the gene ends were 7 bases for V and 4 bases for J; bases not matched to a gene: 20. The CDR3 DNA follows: TGTGCCAGCACTGGAATAGCGGGGACATTTGGTTCGCGAGAGACCCAGTACTTC. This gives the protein CASTGIAGTFGSRETQYF.

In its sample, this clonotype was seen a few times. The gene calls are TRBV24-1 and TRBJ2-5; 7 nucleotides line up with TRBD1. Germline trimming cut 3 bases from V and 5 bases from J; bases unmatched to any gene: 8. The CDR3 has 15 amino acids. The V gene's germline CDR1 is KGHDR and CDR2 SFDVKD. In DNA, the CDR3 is TGTGCCACCAGTGATCCCCGACAGGGTGAGGAGACCCAGTACTTC. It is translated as CATSDPRQGEETQYF.

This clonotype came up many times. The CDR3 loop reads CASSGGTLGSGANVLTF. The CDR3 DNA sequence: TGCGCCAGCAGCGGTGGGACACTAGGCTCTGGGGCCAACGTCCTGACTTTC. The chain has TRBV5-1 and TRBJ2-6; D might be TRBD1 (6 bases). Germline CDR1 SGHRS, CDR2 YFSETQ. The V and J ends lost 4 bases and 0 bases respectively, with 14 bases between them. The CDR3 is 17 amino acids.

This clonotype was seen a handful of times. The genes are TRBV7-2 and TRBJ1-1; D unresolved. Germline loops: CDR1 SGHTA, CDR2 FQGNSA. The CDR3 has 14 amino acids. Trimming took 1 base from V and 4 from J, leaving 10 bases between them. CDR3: CASSLEYAPTEAFF. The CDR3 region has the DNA TGTGCCAGCAGCTTAGAGTATGCGCCCACTGAAGCTTTCTTT.

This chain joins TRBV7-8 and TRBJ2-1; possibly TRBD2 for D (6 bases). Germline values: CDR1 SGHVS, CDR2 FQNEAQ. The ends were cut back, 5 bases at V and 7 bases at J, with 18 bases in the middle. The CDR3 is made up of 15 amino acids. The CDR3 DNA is TGTGCCAGCAGCCCCAAGAACGGAGGGGATAATGAGCAGTTCTTC. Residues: CASSPKNGGDNEQFF.

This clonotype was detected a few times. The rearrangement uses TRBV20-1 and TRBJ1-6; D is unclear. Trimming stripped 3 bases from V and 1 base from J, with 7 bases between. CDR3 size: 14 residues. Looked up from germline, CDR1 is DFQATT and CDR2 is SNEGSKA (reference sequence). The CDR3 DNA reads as TGCAGTGCTAGTCCGGGGTCCTATAATTCACCCCTCCACTTT. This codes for CSASPGSYNSPLHF.

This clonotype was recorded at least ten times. CDR3 amino acids: CASSFFLTGKLQRNTGELFF. CDR3 nucleotides: TGTGCCAGCAGCTTTTTCTTGACAGGGAAGCTCCAAAGAAACACCGGGGAGCTGTTTTTT. This sequence joins TRBV7-6 and TRBJ2-2, with 7 bases identical to TRBD1. Germline loops: CDR1 SGHVS, CDR2 FNYEAQ. The CDR3 runs 20 residues. J was trimmed by 2 bases and V by 3 bases; bases with no gene match: 18.